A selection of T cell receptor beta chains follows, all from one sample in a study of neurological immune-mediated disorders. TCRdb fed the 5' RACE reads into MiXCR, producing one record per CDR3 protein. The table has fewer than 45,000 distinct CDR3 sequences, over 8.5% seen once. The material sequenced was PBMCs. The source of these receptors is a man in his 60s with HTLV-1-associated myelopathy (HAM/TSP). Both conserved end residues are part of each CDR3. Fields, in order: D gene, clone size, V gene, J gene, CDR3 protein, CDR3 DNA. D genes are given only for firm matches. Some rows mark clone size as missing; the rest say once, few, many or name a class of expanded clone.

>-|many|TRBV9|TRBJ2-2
CASSVMGGIGTGELFF
TGTGCCAGCAGCGTAATGGGCGGGATCGGGACCGGGGAGCTGTTTTTT
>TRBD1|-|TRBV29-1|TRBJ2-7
CSVEGQGYEQYF
TGCAGCGTTGAGGGACAGGGGTACGAGCAGTACTTC
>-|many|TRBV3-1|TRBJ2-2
CASRQRNTGELFF
TGTGCCAGCAGGCAGAGAAACACCGGGGAGCTGTTTTTT
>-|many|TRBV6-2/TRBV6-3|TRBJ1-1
CASSWGGHVNTEAFF
TGTGCCAGCAGTTGGGGTGGACATGTGAACACTGAAGCTTTCTTT
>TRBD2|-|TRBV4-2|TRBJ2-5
CASSPRGAGESQETQYF
TGTGCCAGCAGCCCACGCGGGGCGGGAGAGTCCCAAGAGACCCAGTACTTC
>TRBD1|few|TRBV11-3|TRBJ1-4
CASRDRTATNEKLFF
TGTGCCAGCAGGGACAGGACCGCAACTAATGAAAAACTGTTTTTT
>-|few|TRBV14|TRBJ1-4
CASSRQVSDEKLLF
TGTGCCAGCAGCCGACAGGTGTCGGATGAAAAACTGCTTTTC
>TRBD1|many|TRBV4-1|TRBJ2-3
CASSQGGPGTGRRTQYF
TGCGCCAGCAGCCAAGGGGGGCCCGGGACAGGGAGGCGTACGCAGTATTTT
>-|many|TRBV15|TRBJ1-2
CATSREVGGGDGYTF
TGTGCCACCAGCAGAGAGGTGGGGGGCGGGGATGGCTACACCTTC
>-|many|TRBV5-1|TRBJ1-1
CASSLADQRTEAFF
TGCGCCAGCAGCTTGGCGGACCAGAGAACTGAAGCTTTCTTT
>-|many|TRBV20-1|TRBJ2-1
CSARKSSGSGDEQFF
TGCAGTGCTAGAAAATCCAGCGGCAGCGGAGATGAGCAGTTCTTC
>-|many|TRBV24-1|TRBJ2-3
CATSEDPSGTQYF
TGTGCCACCAGTGAGGACCCTTCGGGTACGCAGTATTTT
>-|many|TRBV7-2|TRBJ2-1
CASSLTRTNALGFF
TGTGCCAGCAGCTTAACGAGAACCAACGCTCTAGGTTTCTTC
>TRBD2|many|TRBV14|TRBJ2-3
CASSPPTAGTDTQYF
TGTGCCAGCAGCCCACCTACAGCGGGGACAGATACGCAGTATTTT
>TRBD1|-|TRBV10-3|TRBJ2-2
CAIKGTVGNGELFF
TGTGCCATCAAGGGGACAGTCGGCAACGGGGAGCTGTTTTTT
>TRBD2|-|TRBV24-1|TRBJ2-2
CATSDFGPGRTGEFFF
TGTGCCACCAGTGACTTCGGACCCGGGAGGACCGGGGAGTTTTTTTTT
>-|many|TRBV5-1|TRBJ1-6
CASSTRAHNSPLHF
TGCGCCAGCAGCACTCGGGCCCATAATTCACCCCTCCACTTT
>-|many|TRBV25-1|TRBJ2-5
CASSEMAGEETQYF
TGTGCCAGCAGTGAAATGGCAGGGGAAGAGACCCAGTACTTC
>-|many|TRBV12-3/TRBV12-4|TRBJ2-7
CASSLRQDPSYEQYF
TGTGCCAGCAGTTTAAGACAGGACCCCTCCTACGAGCAGTACTTC
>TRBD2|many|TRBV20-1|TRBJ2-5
CSAKLAGGPGTQYF
TGCAGTGCGAAACTAGCGGGAGGGCCTGGGACCCAGTACTTC
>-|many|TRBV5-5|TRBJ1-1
CASSLDISHTEAFF
TGTGCCAGCAGCTTGGATATCAGCCACACTGAAGCTTTCTTT
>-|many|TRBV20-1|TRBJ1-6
CSARLGSYNSPLHF
TGCAGTGCTAGACTAGGATCCTATAATTCACCCCTCCACTTT
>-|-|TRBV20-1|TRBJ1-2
CSASLRRGDHGYTF
TGCAGTGCTAGCCTCCGGAGGGGGGATCATGGCTACACCTTC
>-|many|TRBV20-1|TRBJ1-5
CSATSGGRNQPQHF
TGCAGTGCCACATCGGGGGGGAGGAATCAGCCCCAGCATTTT
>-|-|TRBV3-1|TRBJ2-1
CASSHGLVRYNEQFF
TGTGCCAGCAGCCACGGGCTAGTTAGGTACAATGAGCAGTTCTTC
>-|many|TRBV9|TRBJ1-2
CASSPTVLGYGYTF
TGTGCCAGCAGCCCCACCGTTCTCGGCTATGGCTACACCTTC
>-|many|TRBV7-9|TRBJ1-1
CASSLVEEAFF
TGTGCCAGCAGCTTAGTAGAGGAAGCTTTCTTT
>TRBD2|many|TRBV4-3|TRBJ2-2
CASSQDFRSSGGRNTGELFF
TGCGCCAGCAGCCAAGATTTTCGGTCTAGCGGGGGTCGCAACACCGGGGAGCTGTTTTTT
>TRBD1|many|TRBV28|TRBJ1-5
CASRRGQLPQHF
TGTGCCAGCCGAAGGGGACAGCTGCCCCAGCATTTT
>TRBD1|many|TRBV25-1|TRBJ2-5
CASSDDRGWRETQYF
TGTGCCAGCAGCGATGACAGGGGGTGGAGGGAGACCCAGTACTTC
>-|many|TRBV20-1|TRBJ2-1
CSARGVGSGFDEQFF
TGCAGTGCCCGGGGCGTAGGTAGCGGTTTTGATGAGCAGTTCTTC
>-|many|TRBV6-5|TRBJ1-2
CASSYSLSAGYGYTF
TGTGCCAGCAGTTACTCGCTTTCAGCAGGCTATGGCTACACCTTC
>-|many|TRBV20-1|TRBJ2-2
CSAREGGSTGELFF
TGCAGTGCGAGGGAGGGGGGCAGCACCGGGGAGCTGTTTTTT
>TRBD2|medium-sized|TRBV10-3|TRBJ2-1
CAISENLAGNNEQFF
TGTGCCATCAGTGAGAATCTAGCGGGCAACAATGAGCAGTTCTTC
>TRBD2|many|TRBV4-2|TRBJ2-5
CASSHHKRERETQYF
TGTGCCAGCAGCCATCACAAGCGGGAGAGGGAGACCCAGTACTTC
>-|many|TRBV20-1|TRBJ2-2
CSAREGGSAGELFF
TGCAGTGCTAGAGAAGGGGGAAGTGCCGGGGAGCTGTTTTTT
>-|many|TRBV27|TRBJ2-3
CASRVGYSGTDTQYF
TGTGCCAGCAGAGTGGGGTATTCAGGGACAGATACGCAGTATTTT
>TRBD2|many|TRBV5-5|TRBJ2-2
CASSEPGLAVTGELFF
TGTGCCAGCAGCGAGCCGGGACTAGCGGTTACCGGGGAGCTGTTTTTT
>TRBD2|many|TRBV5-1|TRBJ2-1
CASFPHSGRNEQFF
TGCGCCAGCTTCCCACACAGCGGGAGGAATGAGCAGTTCTTC
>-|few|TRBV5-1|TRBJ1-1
CASSLAGAVNTEAFF
TGCGCCAGCAGCTTGGCCGGGGCAGTGAACACTGAAGCTTTCTTT
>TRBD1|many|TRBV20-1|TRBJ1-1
CSASGQGATEAFF
TGCAGTGCTAGTGGCCAGGGGGCCACTGAAGCTTTCTTT
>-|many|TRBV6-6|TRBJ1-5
CASSKGVGSNQPQHF
TGTGCCAGCAGTAAAGGGGTCGGGAGCAATCAGCCCCAGCATTTT
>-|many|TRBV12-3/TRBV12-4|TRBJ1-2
CASSMTVYGYTF
TGTGCCAGCAGCATGACAGTTTATGGCTACACCTTC
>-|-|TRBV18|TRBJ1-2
CASSPDKNYGYTF
TGTGCCAGCTCCCCGGACAAGAACTATGGCTACACCTTC
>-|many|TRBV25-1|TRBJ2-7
CASSESLGGSYEQYF
TGTGCCAGCAGTGAATCTCTCGGCGGCAGCTACGAGCAGTACTTC
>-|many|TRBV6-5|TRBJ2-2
CASSGLRLWNTGELFF
TGTGCCAGCAGTGGTTTAAGGCTTTGGAACACCGGGGAGCTGTTTTTT
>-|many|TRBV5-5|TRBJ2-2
CASSPLSGTNTGELFF
TGTGCCAGCAGCCCTCTAAGCGGAACGAACACCGGGGAGCTGTTTTTT
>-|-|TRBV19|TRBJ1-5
CASSSWSWDNQPQHF
TGTGCCAGTAGTAGTTGGAGCTGGGACAATCAGCCCCAGCATTTT
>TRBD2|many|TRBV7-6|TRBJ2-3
CASSLEGGSSTDTQYF
TGTGCCAGCAGCTTAGAAGGCGGGAGTAGCACAGATACGCAGTATTTT
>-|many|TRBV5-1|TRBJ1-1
CASSFRTTGDMNTEAFF
TGCGCCAGCAGCTTCAGGACAACCGGGGACATGAACACTGAAGCTTTCTTT
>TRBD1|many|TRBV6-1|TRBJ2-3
CASSERPTTGTAQYF
TGTGCCAGCAGTGAACGTCCGACTACCGGGACAGCGCAGTATTTT
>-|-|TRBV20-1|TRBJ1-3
CSARSQGGNTIYF
TGCAGTGCTAGGAGCCAGGGAGGAAACACCATATATTTT